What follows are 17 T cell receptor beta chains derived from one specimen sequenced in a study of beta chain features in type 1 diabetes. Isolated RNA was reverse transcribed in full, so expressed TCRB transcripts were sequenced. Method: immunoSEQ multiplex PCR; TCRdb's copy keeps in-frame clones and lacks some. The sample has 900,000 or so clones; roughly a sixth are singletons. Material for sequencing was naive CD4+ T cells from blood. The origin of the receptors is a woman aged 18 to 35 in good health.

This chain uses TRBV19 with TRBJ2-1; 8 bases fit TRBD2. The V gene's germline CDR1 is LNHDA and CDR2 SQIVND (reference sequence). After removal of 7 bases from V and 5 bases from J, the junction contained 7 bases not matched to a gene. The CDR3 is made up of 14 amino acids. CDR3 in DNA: TGTGCCAGTAATGGCGGGAGGTCCCACAATGAGCAGTTCTTC. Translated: CASNGGRSHNEQFF.

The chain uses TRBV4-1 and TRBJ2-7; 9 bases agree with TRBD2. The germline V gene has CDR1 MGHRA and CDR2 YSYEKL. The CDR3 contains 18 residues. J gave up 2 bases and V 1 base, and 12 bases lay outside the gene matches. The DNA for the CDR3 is TGCGCCAGCAGCCAAGTCTCTAGTTTCGGGACTAGCCCCTACGAGCAGTACTTC. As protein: CASSQVSSFGTSPYEQYF.

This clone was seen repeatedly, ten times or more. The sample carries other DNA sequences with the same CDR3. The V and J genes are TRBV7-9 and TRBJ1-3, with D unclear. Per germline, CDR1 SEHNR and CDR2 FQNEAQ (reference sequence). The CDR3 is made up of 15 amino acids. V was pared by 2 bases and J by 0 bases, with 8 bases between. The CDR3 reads CASSLPGYSGNTIYF. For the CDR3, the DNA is TGTGCCAGCAGCTTACCTGGATACTCTGGAAACACCATATATTTT.

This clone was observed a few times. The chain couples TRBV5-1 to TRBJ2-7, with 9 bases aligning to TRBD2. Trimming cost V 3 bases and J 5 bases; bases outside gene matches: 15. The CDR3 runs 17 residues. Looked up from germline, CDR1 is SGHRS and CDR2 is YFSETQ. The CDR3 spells CASSSPPLAGHFNEQYF. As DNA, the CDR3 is TGCGCCAGCAGCTCACCCCCTCTAGCGGGACATTTCAACGAGCAGTACTTC.

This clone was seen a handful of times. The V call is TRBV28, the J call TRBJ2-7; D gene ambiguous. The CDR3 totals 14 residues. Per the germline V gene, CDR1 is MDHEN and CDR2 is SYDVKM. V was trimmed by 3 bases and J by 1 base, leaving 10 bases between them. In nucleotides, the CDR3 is TGTGCCAGCAGTTTTAGTCCGCGTTCCTACGAGCAGTACTTC. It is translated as CASSFSPRSYEQYF.

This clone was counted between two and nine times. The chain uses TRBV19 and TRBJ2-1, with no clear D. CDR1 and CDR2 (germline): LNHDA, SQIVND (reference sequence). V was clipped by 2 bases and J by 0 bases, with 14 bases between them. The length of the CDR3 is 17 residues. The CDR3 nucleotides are TGTGCCAGTAGTATAAGGCCTCCTCAACGCTCCTACAATGAGCAGTTCTTC. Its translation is CASSIRPPQRSYNEQFF.

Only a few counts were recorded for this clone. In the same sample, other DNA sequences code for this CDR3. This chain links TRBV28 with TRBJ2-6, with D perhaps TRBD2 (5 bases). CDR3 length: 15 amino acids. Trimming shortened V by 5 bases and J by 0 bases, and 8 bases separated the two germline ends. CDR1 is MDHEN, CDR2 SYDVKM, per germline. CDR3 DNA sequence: TGTGCCAGCAGTCTCCGGGGCTCTGGGGCCAACGTCCTGACTTTC. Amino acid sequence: CASSLRGSGANVLTF.

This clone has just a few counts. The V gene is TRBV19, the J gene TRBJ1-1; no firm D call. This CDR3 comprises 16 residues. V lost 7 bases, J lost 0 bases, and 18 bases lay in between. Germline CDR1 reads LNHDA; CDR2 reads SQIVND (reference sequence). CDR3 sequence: CASTLYSKGLNTEAFF. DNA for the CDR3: TGTGCCAGTACCCTCTACTCGAAGGGTCTGAACACTGAAGCTTTCTTT.

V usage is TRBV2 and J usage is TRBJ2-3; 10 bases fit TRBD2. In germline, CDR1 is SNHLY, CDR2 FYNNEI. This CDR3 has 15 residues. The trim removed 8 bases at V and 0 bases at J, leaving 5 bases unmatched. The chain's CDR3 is CASLAGVYSTDTQYF. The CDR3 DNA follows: TGTGCCAGCCTAGCGGGAGTGTATAGCACAGATACGCAGTATTTT. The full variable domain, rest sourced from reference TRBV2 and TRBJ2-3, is EPEVTQTPSHQVTQMGQEVILRCVPISNHLYFYWYRQILGQKVEFLVSFYNNEISEKSEIFDDQFSVERPDGSNFTLKIRSTKLEDSAMYFCASLAGVYSTDTQYFGPGTRLTVL.

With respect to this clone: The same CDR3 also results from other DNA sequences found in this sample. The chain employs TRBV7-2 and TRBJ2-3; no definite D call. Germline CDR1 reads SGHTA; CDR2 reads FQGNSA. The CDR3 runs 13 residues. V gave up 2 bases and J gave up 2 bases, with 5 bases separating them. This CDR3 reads CASSLSPTDTQYF. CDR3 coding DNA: TGTGCCAGCAGCTTAAGTCCCACAGATACGCAGTATTTT. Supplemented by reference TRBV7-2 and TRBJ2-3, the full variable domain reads GAGVSQSPSNKVTEKGKDVELRCDPISGHTALYWYRQSLGQGLEFLIYFQGNSAPDKSGLPSDRFSAERTGGSVSTLTIQRTQQEDSAVYLCASSLSPTDTQYFGPGTRLTVL.

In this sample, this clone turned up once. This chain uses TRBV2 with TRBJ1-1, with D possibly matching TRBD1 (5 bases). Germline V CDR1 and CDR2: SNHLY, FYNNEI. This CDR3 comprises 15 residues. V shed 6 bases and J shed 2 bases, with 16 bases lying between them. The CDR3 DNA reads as TGTGCCAGCAGGGGCGGACACCTGATTAACACTGAAGCTTTCTTT. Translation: CASRGGHLINTEAFF.

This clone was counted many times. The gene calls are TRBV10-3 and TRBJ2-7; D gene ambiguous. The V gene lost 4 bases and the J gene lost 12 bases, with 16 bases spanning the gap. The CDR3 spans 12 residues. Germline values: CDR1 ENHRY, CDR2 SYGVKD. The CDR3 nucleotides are TGTGCCATCAGTGGAACGGACGATCTCCGGTACTTC. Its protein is CAISGTDDLRYF.

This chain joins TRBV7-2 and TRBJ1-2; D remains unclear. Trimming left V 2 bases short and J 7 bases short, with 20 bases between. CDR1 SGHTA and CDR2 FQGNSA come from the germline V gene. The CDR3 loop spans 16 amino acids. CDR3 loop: CASSLHEESALRGYTF. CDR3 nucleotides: TGTGCCAGCAGCTTACATGAGGAATCTGCACTACGTGGCTACACCTTC.

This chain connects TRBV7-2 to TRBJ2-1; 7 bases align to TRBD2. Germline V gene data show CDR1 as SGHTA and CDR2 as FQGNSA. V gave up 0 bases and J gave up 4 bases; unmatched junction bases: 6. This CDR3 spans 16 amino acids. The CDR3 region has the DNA TGTGCCAGCAGCTTAGCGGGGCTAGCGGATTACAATGAGCAGTTCTTC. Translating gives CASSLAGLADYNEQFF.

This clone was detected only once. CDR3 nucleotides: TGTGCCAGCAGCTTACTTAGCGGGAGATACAATGAGCAGTTCTTC. It codes for CASSLLSGRYNEQFF. This chain connects TRBV7-2 to TRBJ2-1, with 9 bases aligning to TRBD2. This CDR3 is 15 amino acids long. The germline V gene encodes CDR1 SGHTA and CDR2 FQGNSA. Trimming cost V 2 bases and J 4 bases; bases outside gene matches: 3.

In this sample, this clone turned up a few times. The CDR3 region has the DNA TGTGCCAGCAGCTTAGTGGGAACCACAGATACGCAGTATTTT. It translates to CASSLVGTTDTQYF. The J gene is TRBJ2-3, the V gene TRBV7-3; D ambiguous. The CDR3 contains 14 residues. Per germline, CDR1 SGHTA and CDR2 FQGTGA. V was cut by 2 bases and J by 2 bases, with 8 bases left in between.

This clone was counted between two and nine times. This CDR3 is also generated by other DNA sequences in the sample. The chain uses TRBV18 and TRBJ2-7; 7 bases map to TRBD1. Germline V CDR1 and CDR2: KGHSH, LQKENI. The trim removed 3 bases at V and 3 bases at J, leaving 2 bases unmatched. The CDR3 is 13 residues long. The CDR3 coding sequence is TGTGCCAGCTCACCCCGGGACAGCTACGAGCAGTACTTC. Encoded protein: CASSPRDSYEQYF.